These 32 T cell receptor beta chains share one sample of origin, sequenced in a study of regulatory T cells. Overall study results and limits: In CD3G-deficient patients, conventional CD4+ T cells were enriched for hydrophobic CDR3 residues at positions 6 and 7.

Primers: 52 TRBV forward and 13 TRBJ reverse. Only in-frame clones appear in the TCRdb table, and some are missing; sequencing was by immunoSEQ multiplex PCR. The sample includes about 23,000 clones, approximately 91% of them seen just once. These receptors have no identified antigens. The sequenced sample was conventional CD4+ T cells sorted from blood. Receptors originate from a child aged 10-17 years with CD3G deficiency.

This rearrangement joins TRBV7-8 to TRBJ2-3; possibly TRBD2 for D (5 bases). The CDR3 has 15 amino acids. With 5 bases removed from V and 3 bases from J, the gap between germline ends came to 15 bases. The germline CDR1 and CDR2 sequences are SGHVS and FQNEAQ. DNA of the CDR3: TGTGCCAGCAGCCTAGAGACGGGGTCGACAGATACGCAGTATTTT. Its protein is CASSLETGSTDTQYF.

The gene calls are TRBV5-5 and TRBJ2-7, with D maybe TRBD1 (5 bases). V was cut by 4 bases and J by 0 bases, with 11 bases left in between. Germline loops: CDR1 SGHKS, CDR2 YYEKEE (reference sequence). The CDR3 length is 14 residues. CDR3 sequence: CASSVLGHSYEQYF. The CDR3 bases are TGTGCCAGCAGCGTCCTCGGACACTCCTACGAGCAGTACTTC. Looking up the rest from reference TRBV5-5 and TRBJ2-7 gives the full variable domain: DAGVTQSPTHLIKTRGQQVTLRCSPISGHKSVSWYQQVLGQGPQFIFQYYEKEERGRGNFPDRFSARQFPNYSSELNVNALLLGDSALYLCASSVLGHSYEQYFGPGTRLTVT.

The chain recombines TRBV6-1 with TRBJ2-7; 8 bases match TRBD1. The CDR3 totals 15 residues. The germline V gene encodes CDR1 MNHNS and CDR2 SASEGT. J was trimmed by 2 bases and V by 4 bases; bases with no gene match: 7. CDR3 residues: CASSVNVRGPYEQYF. CDR3 in DNA: TGTGCCAGCAGTGTGAATGTCAGGGGGCCCTACGAGCAGTACTTC.

The chain joins TRBV28 to TRBJ2-7; tentatively, D is TRBD1 (5 bases). The CDR3 contains 16 residues. V lost 4 bases and J lost 1, with 17 bases in between. Germline V gene data show CDR1 as MDHEN and CDR2 as SYDVKM. The CDR3 bases are TGTGCCAGCAGTTCCTCCCTGCACAGGAATTCCTACGAGCAGTACTTC. Translating it yields CASSSSLHRNSYEQYF.

The genes are TRBV10-2 and TRBJ1-2; a possible D gene is TRBD1 (5 bases). Trimming took off 4 bases at V and 4 bases at J, with 16 bases between the two ends. The CDR3 is 15 amino acids. The germline CDR1 and CDR2 sequences are WSHSY and SAAADI. The CDR3 coding sequence is TGCGCCAGCAGTGGCCACTCCCAAGGGACCTATGGCTACACCTTC. Encoded protein: CASSGHSQGTYGYTF.

In the case of this clone: It is unclear where the CDR3 begins or ends on the DNA, so no DNA is shown, and the CDR3 is as TCRdb lists it. The chain recombines TRBV28 with TRBJ1-2. Counting both end residues, the CDR3 totals 15 amino acids. Germline loops: CDR1 MDHEN, CDR2 SYDVKM. The CDR3 protein is CASRKGGRGWGTGTF.

The chain has TRBV5-1 and TRBJ1-2; D is unclear. Trimming shortened V by 0 bases and J by 2 bases, and 8 bases separated the two germline ends. Germline loops: CDR1 SGHRS, CDR2 YFSETQ. This CDR3 contains 14 residues. Here the CDR3 DNA reads TGCGCCAGCAGCTTGGGGGTCAACAACTATGGCTACACCTTC. Amino acids: CASSLGVNNYGYTF.

As for this clone: Other DNA sequences of this sample code for an identical CDR3. The rearrangement links TRBV5-1 to TRBJ2-1; TRBD2 matches 11 bases. With V trimmed by 3 bases and J by 0 bases, 14 bases remained unmatched. CDR3 length: 20 residues. Germline CDR1 SGHRS, CDR2 YFSETQ. The DNA of the CDR3 is TGCGCCAGCAGCTGGACCCCACTAGCGGGAGCGCCGACCTCCTACAATGAGCAGTTCTTC. This translates into CASSWTPLAGAPTSYNEQFF. Full variable domain (outside the CDR3, taken from reference TRBV5-1 and TRBJ2-1): KAGVTQTPRYLIKTRGQQVTLSCSPISGHRSVSWYQQTPGQGLQFLFEYFSETQRNKGNFPGRFSGRQFSNSRSEMNVSTLELGDSALYLCASSWTPLAGAPTSYNEQFFGPGTRLTVL.

Points on this clone: Other DNA sequences in this sample translate to the same CDR3. V and J are TRBV5-1 and TRBJ2-7; no clear D gene. The CDR3 contains 14 residues. Trimming pared 0 bases from V and 3 bases from J, leaving 10 bases between. Germline CDR1 SGHRS, CDR2 YFSETQ. The CDR3 region is CASSLDPGNYEQYF. The CDR3 DNA is TGCGCCAGCAGCTTGGATCCAGGAAACTACGAGCAGTACTTC.

This chain links TRBV5-1 with TRBJ2-1, with D tentatively TRBD1 or TRBD2 (8 bases each). The V gene's germline CDR1 is SGHRS and CDR2 YFSETQ. V lost 4 bases and J 4 bases, leaving 24 bases between the germline ends. The CDR3 is 18 amino acids. CDR3 coding DNA: TGCGCCAGCAGCGGCGGACAGGGTCCAGCGGGAGTATACAATGAGCAGTTCTTC. Amino acid sequence: CASSGGQGPAGVYNEQFF.

V usage is TRBV28 and J usage is TRBJ2-7; 8 nucleotides line up with TRBD2. V dropped 5 bases and J dropped 1; count of bases not matched to a gene: 10. This CDR3 is 16 amino acids long. Germline loops: CDR1 MDHEN, CDR2 SYDVKM. The CDR3 protein is CASSAVYGGRSYEQYF. The CDR3 DNA sequence: TGTGCCAGCAGTGCCGTTTATGGCGGGAGGTCCTACGAGCAGTACTTC.

The chain couples TRBV6-1 to TRBJ2-1; 9 nucleotides align to TRBD2. V lost 0 bases, J lost 6 bases, and 9 bases stayed unmatched. CDR1 is MNHNS and CDR2 is SASEGT in the germline V gene. This CDR3 is built from 17 residues. The CDR3 protein is CASSEAQHSGRFNEQFF. The CDR3 region has the DNA TGTGCCAGCAGTGAAGCGCAACACAGCGGGAGGTTCAATGAGCAGTTCTTC.

Of note for this clone: Other DNA sequences within the sample encode an identical CDR3. This rearrangement joins TRBV5-1 to TRBJ1-1, with TRBD1 matching over 11 bases. The CDR3 consists of 14 residues. Trimming cost V 4 bases and J 4 bases; bases outside gene matches: 3. Germline values: CDR1 SGHRS, CDR2 YFSETQ. CDR3 amino acids: CASSLGTGGTEAFF. CDR3 nucleotides: TGCGCCAGCAGCCTAGGGACAGGGGGCACTGAAGCTTTCTTT.

This chain connects TRBV6-1 to TRBJ2-7, with D perhaps matching TRBD2 (6 bases). V dropped 8 bases and J dropped 3 bases, with 17 bases sitting between them. Germline V lookup: CDR1 MNHNS, CDR2 SASEGT. The length of the CDR3 is 14 residues. The CDR3 loop reads CASAQREFIYEQYF. CDR3 sequence (DNA): TGTGCCAGCGCCCAACGGGAGTTCATCTACGAGCAGTACTTC.

By share, this clone counts as medium-sized. The chain has TRBV28 and TRBJ2-7, with 9 bases identical to TRBD2. The CDR3 runs to 16 residues. CDR1 and CDR2 from the germline V gene are MDHEN and SYDVKM. J lost 5 bases, V lost 4 bases, and 12 bases had no gene match. The CDR3 region has the DNA TGTGCCAGCAGTTCACCCTTGGCGGGAGGGCCCGACGAGCAGTACTTC. Protein: CASSSPLAGGPDEQYF.

The genes are TRBV6-1 and TRBJ2-7; the D call may be TRBD1 or TRBD2 (5 bases each). CDR1 and CDR2 from the germline V gene are MNHNS and SASEGT. V lost 4 bases, J lost 7 bases, and 11 bases lay in between. The CDR3 has 12 residues. CDR3 sequence (DNA): TGTGCCAGCAGTGTAAGTTGGGGGGAGCAGTACTTC. This gives the protein CASSVSWGEQYF.

CDR3 DNA: TGTGCCTGGTCCACAGGGGACTCCTACAATGAGCAGTTCTTC. Residues: CAWSTGDSYNEQFF. The chain combines TRBV30 with TRBJ2-1; 7 nucleotides line up with TRBD1. This CDR3 has 14 residues. The germline CDR1 and CDR2 sequences are GTSNPN and SVGIG (reference sequence). The V segment lost 5 bases and the J segment 0 bases; nucleotides outside the gene matches: 4.

The chain carries TRBV28 and TRBJ2-1, with D possibly being TRBD1 (6 bases). Deletions cut 3 bases from V and 8 bases from J, with 11 bases between. Germline values: CDR1 MDHEN, CDR2 SYDVKM. CDR3 length equals 13 residues. The CDR3 is CASSLEQGYEQFF. For the CDR3, the DNA is TGTGCCAGCAGTTTGGAACAGGGCTATGAGCAGTTCTTC.

In its sample, this clone was seen a few times. The chain is built from TRBV10-3 and TRBJ2-3; D is undetermined. The ends were cut back, 2 bases at V and 5 bases at J, with 2 bases in the middle. CDR1 ENHRY and CDR2 SYGVKD come from the germline V gene. The CDR3 sequence is 11 residues long. The CDR3 here is CAISEGDTQYF. CDR3 coding DNA: TGTGCCATCAGTGAGGGAGATACGCAGTATTTT.

The rearrangement uses TRBV28 and TRBJ2-4; 7 bases align to TRBD2. Germline loops: CDR1 MDHEN, CDR2 SYDVKM. The CDR3 is 16 residues long. V lost 6 bases to trimming and J lost 0 bases; unmatched junction nucleotides: 8. The CDR3 loop is CASSSGGGVAKNIQYF. DNA of the CDR3: TGTGCCAGCAGCTCGGGAGGTGGGGTAGCCAAAAACATTCAGTACTTC.

This chain uses TRBV28 with TRBJ2-1; no definite D call. The CDR3 extends over 14 amino acids. V lost 4 bases and J lost 5, with 12 bases in between. Germline lookup yields CDR1 MDHEN and CDR2 SYDVKM. CDR3 in amino acids: CASSSLALDNEQFF. In nucleotides, the CDR3 is TGTGCCAGCAGTTCCCTTGCCTTAGACAATGAGCAGTTCTTC. Full variable domain (missing parts from reference TRBV28 and TRBJ2-1): DVKVTQSSRYLVKRTGEKVFLECVQDMDHENMFWYRQDPGLGLRLIYFSYDVKMKEKGDIPEGYSVSREKKERFSLILESASTNQTSMYLCASSSLALDNEQFFGPGTRLTVL.

The rearrangement links TRBV28 to TRBJ2-1; TRBD1 agrees at 9 bases. The junction had 10 bases not matched to a gene; V was cut back by 2 bases and J by 5 bases. CDR3 length: 17 amino acids. Germline V gene sequence: CDR1 MDHEN, CDR2 SYDVKM. CDR3 sequence: CASSLGGGQGRHNEQFF. The CDR3 DNA reads as TGTGCCAGCAGTTTAGGGGGGGGACAGGGACGGCACAATGAGCAGTTCTTC.

The chain carries TRBV5-1 and TRBJ2-3; TRBD2 matches at 12 bases. CDR1 SGHRS and CDR2 YFSETQ come from the germline V gene. The trim removed 9 bases at V and 4 bases at J, leaving 6 bases unmatched. This CDR3 is 14 amino acids long. The DNA of the CDR3 is TGCGCCACACGGACTAGCGGGACCGCAGATACGCAGTATTTT. It yields the protein CATRTSGTADTQYF.

This chain connects TRBV7-9 to TRBJ2-5, with TRBD2 matching 13 bases. V shed 5 bases, J shed 5 bases, and the junction held 8 bases outside the gene matches. The CDR3 is 16 residues long. CDR1 and CDR2 from the germline V gene are SEHNR and FQNEAQ (reference sequence). CDR3 sequence (DNA): TGTGCCAGCAGCCAGGGACTAGCGGGATTATTGGAGACCCAGTACTTC. Translation gives CASSQGLAGLLETQYF. Together with reference TRBV7-9 and TRBJ2-5, the CDR3 gives the full variable domain: DTGVSQNPRHKITKRGQNVTFRCDPISEHNRLYWYRQTLGQGPEFLTYFQNEAQLEKSRLLSDRFSAERPKGSFSTLEIQRTEQGDSAMYLCASSQGLAGLLETQYFGPGTRLLVL.

The chain couples TRBV5-1 to TRBJ2-1, with 12 bases identical to TRBD2. The CDR3 is made up of 17 amino acids. The germline CDR1 and CDR2 sequences are SGHRS and YFSETQ. V shed 4 bases, J shed 2 bases, and the junction held 7 bases outside the gene matches. The CDR3 nucleotides read TGCGCCAGCAGCCCACGACTAGCGGGAGCCCCCTACAATGAGCAGTTCTTC. Its translation is CASSPRLAGAPYNEQFF.

The chain links TRBV6-1 to TRBJ2-7; no firm D call. Trimming stripped 5 bases from V and 2 bases from J, with 10 bases between. The CDR3 runs 13 residues. Germline CDR1 MNHNS, CDR2 SASEGT. CDR3 sequence: CASSRSDAYEQYF. CDR3 in DNA: TGTGCCAGCAGTCGCTCAGATGCCTACGAGCAGTACTTC.

This chain uses TRBV7-8 with TRBJ2-5; either TRBD1 or TRBD2 may fit D (5 bases each). V dropped 1 base and J dropped 5 bases, with 14 bases sitting between them. The CDR3 sequence is 15 residues long. The germline V gene has CDR1 SGHVS and CDR2 FQNEAQ. CDR3: CASSLGWAGSETQYF. The CDR3 region has the DNA TGTGCCAGCAGCTTAGGTTGGGCAGGGAGTGAGACCCAGTACTTC.

The chain uses TRBV7-8 and TRBJ2-1, with 7 positions matching TRBD2. Unmatched junction bases numbered 16, after V lost 4 bases and J lost 10 bases. Germline-derived CDR1 and CDR2 are SGHVS and FQNEAQ. The CDR3 covers 16 residues. CDR3 nucleotide sequence: TGTGCCAGCAGCTCCCAAAGGGCGGGAGAACCTTGGGAGCAGTTCTTC. Protein: CASSSQRAGEPWEQFF.

The V and J genes are TRBV6-1 and TRBJ2-7; 11 bases align to TRBD1. Germline lookup yields CDR1 MNHNS and CDR2 SASEGT. V trimming: 5 bases; J trimming: 6 bases; junction bases outside the gene matches: 6. The CDR3 loop spans 14 amino acids. The DNA of the CDR3 is TGTGCCAGCAGTCCAAGGGACAGGGGGAGCGAGCAGTACTTC. Its protein product is CASSPRDRGSEQYF.

The count of this clone is one. V gene TRBV28 combines with J gene TRBJ2-1, with 8 bases matching TRBD2. The junction had 5 bases not matched to a gene; V was cut back by 8 bases and J by 5 bases. CDR1 MDHEN and CDR2 SYDVKM come from the germline V gene. The CDR3 length is 13 residues. Written as DNA, the CDR3 is TGTGCCAGCTCGGGCGGGGGGAACAATGAGCAGTTCTTC. This gives the protein CASSGGGNNEQFF.

This chain uses TRBV7-8 with TRBJ2-2; TRBD2 matches at 8 bases. This CDR3 is 15 amino acids long. After removal of 3 bases from V and 4 bases from J, the junction contained 4 bases not matched to a gene. Germline V gives CDR1 SGHVS, CDR2 FQNEAQ. CDR3 in amino acids: CASSLVAGSTGELFF. The CDR3 DNA follows: TGTGCCAGCAGCTTGGTAGCGGGAAGCACCGGGGAGCTGTTTTTT. Full variable domain (remainder filled in from reference TRBV7-8 and TRBJ2-2): GAGVSQSPRYKVAKRGQDVALRCDPISGHVSLFWYQQALGQGPEFLTYFQNEAQLDKSGLPSDRFFAERPEGSVSTLKIQRTQQEDSAVYLCASSLVAGSTGELFFGEGSRLTVL.

CDR3 bases: TGTGCCAGCAGTTTCCCCACAGGGCGAACTTCCTACGAGCAGTACTTC. As protein: CASSFPTGRTSYEQYF. The chain has TRBV28 and TRBJ2-7, with TRBD1 as a possible D gene (6 bases). CDR1 is MDHEN and CDR2 is SYDVKM in the germline V gene. V dropped 3 bases and J dropped 1 base, with 16 bases sitting between them. This CDR3 spans 16 amino acids.